This passage covers 32 T cell receptor beta chains from one sample sequenced in a study of shared clonotypes between healthy human individuals. Only CD45RO-negative cells positively selected for CCR7 counted as naive CD8 cells, so terminally differentiated effector memory CD45RA+ cells were excluded. Profiling relied on immunoSEQ multiplex PCR, and the TCRdb table lists in-frame clones only, not all of them. The repertoire consists of under 1 million clones, with approximately 96% occurring once and the leading ten covering less than 0.3%. The sample taken for sequencing was naive CD8+ T cells sorted from blood. The receptors shown here come from a man under 40 in good health.

The chain carries TRBV27 and TRBJ2-7, with D possibly called TRBD1 or TRBD2 (5 bases each). The germline CDR1 and CDR2 sequences are MNHEY and SMNVEV (reference sequence). V was pared by 5 bases and J by 3 bases, with 14 bases between. The CDR3 spans 14 residues. CDR3 in amino acids: CASSPTGTDYEQYF. The CDR3 DNA sequence: TGTGCCAGCAGTCCCACGGGGACCGACTACGAGCAGTACTTC.

This chain connects TRBV7-9 to TRBJ1-2; TRBD1 might be the D (5 bases). The CDR3 has 13 amino acids. V lost 2 bases to trimming and J lost 2 bases, with 6 bases between them. Per the germline V gene, CDR1 is SEHNR and CDR2 is FQNEAQ (reference sequence). The CDR3 region has the DNA TGTGCCAGCAGCTTAAAGGGGAACTATGGCTACACCTTC. Its protein is CASSLKGNYGYTF. Full variable domain (missing parts from reference TRBV7-9 and TRBJ1-2): DTGVSQNPRHKITKRGQNVTFRCDPISEHNRLYWYRQTLGQGPEFLTYFQNEAQLEKSRLLSDRFSAERPKGSFSTLEIQRTEQGDSAMYLCASSLKGNYGYTFGSGTRLTVV.

The chain is built from TRBV7-9 and TRBJ2-1; 7 bases line up with TRBD2. The CDR3 has 13 amino acids. V shed 8 bases, J shed 7 bases, and the junction held 8 bases outside the gene matches. Germline values: CDR1 SEHNR, CDR2 FQNEAQ (reference sequence). The CDR3 DNA sequence: TGTGCCAGCCTTTCGGCGGGGGTGAATGAGCAGTTCTTC. It translates to CASLSAGVNEQFF.

The chain couples TRBV19 to TRBJ2-3; a weak D match, TRBD2 (6 bases). Germline CDR1 is LNHDA and CDR2 is SQIVND (reference sequence). There are 14 residues in the CDR3. Trimming took 7 bases from V and 1 from J, leaving 12 bases between them. The CDR3 nucleotides are TGTGCCAGTACCGGCGGGGTGGGCACAGATACGCAGTATTTT. It specifies CASTGGVGTDTQYF. The full variable domain, its missing parts supplied by reference TRBV19 and TRBJ2-3, is DGGITQSPKYLFRKEGQNVTLSCEQNLNHDAMYWYRQDPGQGLRLIYYSQIVNDFQKGDIAEGYSVSREKKESFPLTVTSAQKNPTAFYLCASTGGVGTDTQYFGPGTRLTVL.

This CDR3 is CASRVLAGADNEQFF. CDR3 bases: TGTGCCAGCAGAGTACTAGCGGGAGCGGACAATGAGCAGTTCTTC. This chain connects TRBV27 to TRBJ2-1; 11 nucleotides agree with TRBD2. Losses at the gene ends were 6 bases for V and 5 bases for J; bases not matched to a gene: 6. Looked up from germline, CDR1 is MNHEY and CDR2 is SMNVEV (reference sequence). The CDR3 is 15 residues long.

This chain links TRBV10-3 with TRBJ1-5, with D unresolved. V lost 1 base to trimming and J lost 9 bases, with 1 base between them. CDR3 size: 10 residues. Per the germline V gene, CDR1 is ENHRY and CDR2 is SYGVKD. This CDR3 reads CAISELPQHF. Written as DNA, the CDR3 is TGTGCCATCAGTGAGTTGCCCCAGCATTTT.

V gene TRBV7-9 combines with J gene TRBJ2-7; D is undetermined. Germline loops: CDR1 SEHNR, CDR2 FQNEAQ (reference sequence). The CDR3 has 13 residues. The V and J ends lost 1 base and 7 bases respectively, with 11 bases between them. CDR3 sequence (DNA): TGTGCCAGCAGCTTAGAATTAGACGGGGAGCAGTACTTC. This translates into CASSLELDGEQYF. Full variable domain (rest looked up from reference TRBV7-9 and TRBJ2-7): DTGVSQNPRHKITKRGQNVTFRCDPISEHNRLYWYRQTLGQGPEFLTYFQNEAQLEKSRLLSDRFSAERPKGSFSTLEIQRTEQGDSAMYLCASSLELDGEQYFGPGTRLTVT.

J is TRBJ1-4 and V is TRBV2; 9 bases match TRBD1. The CDR3 totals 22 residues. Germline V lookup: CDR1 SNHLY, CDR2 FYNNEI. Trimming took 3 bases from V and 3 from J; bases not matched to a gene: 23. CDR3 amino acids: CASSDPLSPLGQGFLSNEKLFF. DNA of the CDR3: TGTGCCAGCAGTGATCCTCTCTCGCCACTGGGACAGGGTTTTCTATCTAATGAAAAACTGTTTTTT.

The V and J genes are TRBV15 and TRBJ2-5, with TRBD2 as a possible D gene (6 bases). The CDR3 sequence is 17 residues long. V gave up 5 bases and J gave up 0 bases, with 19 bases separating them. Germline CDR1 and CDR2: LNHNV and YYDKDF (reference sequence). Here the CDR3 reads CATSLLRENWDQETQYF. CDR3 nucleotide sequence: TGTGCCACCAGCCTACTGCGGGAAAATTGGGACCAAGAGACCCAGTACTTC.

CDR3 bases: TGTGCCAGCAGTTTTAATGAGCGCACTGAAGCTTTCTTT. Its protein is CASSFNERTEAFF. The genes are TRBV28 and TRBJ1-1, with D uncertain. Trimming pared 3 bases from V and 4 bases from J, leaving 9 bases between. The germline CDR1 and CDR2 sequences are MDHEN and SYDVKM. The CDR3 is 13 amino acids.

V is TRBV4-2 and J is TRBJ2-2; D gene unclear. CDR1 LGHNA and CDR2 YNFKEQ come from the germline V gene. V was cut by 0 bases and J by 2 bases, with 16 bases left in between. The length of the CDR3 is 18 residues. CDR3 protein: CASSQDISGPTNTGELFF. The CDR3 nucleotides read TGTGCCAGCAGCCAAGATATATCGGGCCCGACCAACACCGGGGAGCTGTTTTTT.

The chain has TRBV27 and TRBJ2-7; the match to TRBD1 covers 7 bases. Germline V CDR1 and CDR2: MNHEY, SMNVEV (reference sequence). This CDR3 region has 15 residues. V lost 2 bases to trimming and J lost 3 bases; unmatched junction nucleotides: 7. The CDR3 sequence: CASSLEGASHYEQYF. CDR3 nucleotides: TGTGCCAGCAGTTTAGAGGGGGCATCCCACTACGAGCAGTACTTC.

The rearrangement links TRBV13 to TRBJ2-7, with D tentatively TRBD2 (6 bases). The germline CDR1 and CDR2 sequences are PRHDT and FYEKMQ (reference sequence). The CDR3 sequence is 15 residues long. The V end was cut by 3 bases, the J end by 0 bases, with 12 bases between. The CDR3 spells CASSFGSGTSYEQYF. The CDR3 coding sequence is TGTGCCAGCAGCTTCGGGAGCGGTACCTCCTACGAGCAGTACTTC.

This clone has only one observation. This rearrangement joins TRBV5-1 to TRBJ2-2; perhaps TRBD1 as D (6 bases). Looked up from germline, CDR1 is SGHRS and CDR2 is YFSETQ. The CDR3 loop spans 14 amino acids. Trimming left V 0 bases short and J 4 bases short, with 7 bases between. Here the CDR3 reads CASSLGGGTGELFF. DNA of the CDR3: TGCGCCAGCAGCTTGGGAGGGGGCACCGGGGAGCTGTTTTTT.

The count of this clone is one. This sequence joins TRBV28 and TRBJ2-5; D is perhaps TRBD1 or TRBD2 (5 bases each). V lost 7 bases, J lost 2 bases, and 17 bases lay in between. Per germline, CDR1 MDHEN and CDR2 SYDVKM. This CDR3 spans 15 amino acids. This CDR3 reads CASTGDPLGQETQYF. CDR3 nucleotides: TGTGCCAGCACTGGGGACCCCTTGGGGCAAGAGACCCAGTACTTC.

This chain links TRBV19 with TRBJ1-1; D is undetermined. The germline gives CDR1 LNHDA, CDR2 SQIVND (reference sequence). Trimming removed 1 base at V and 7 bases at J, with 7 bases between. The CDR3 has 12 amino acids. The CDR3 here is CASSIGSLEAFF. The CDR3 DNA reads TGTGCCAGTAGTATAGGGTCACTTGAAGCTTTCTTT.

The chain couples TRBV7-6 to TRBJ2-3; D ambiguous. V was cut by 8 bases and J by 3 bases, with 12 bases left in between. Germline values: CDR1 SGHVS, CDR2 FNYEAQ. The length of the CDR3 is 13 residues. The CDR3 loop reads CASEPGETDTQYF. The CDR3 DNA reads TGTGCCAGCGAGCCCGGAGAGACAGATACGCAGTATTTT.

This clone has just a few counts. This sequence joins TRBV11-2 and TRBJ1-2; no firm D call. The CDR3 is made up of 15 amino acids. Between the trimmed V and J ends, which lost 5 bases and 6 bases, there was a span of 19 bases. Germline V lookup: CDR1 SGHAT, CDR2 FQNNGV. The CDR3 loop is CASSPGGGVTDGYTF. DNA of the CDR3: TGTGCCAGCAGCCCAGGCGGAGGAGTCACTGATGGCTACACCTTC.

This chain connects TRBV27 to TRBJ2-3; TRBD2 matches at 8 bases. The CDR3 contains 14 residues. Germline trimming cut 2 bases from V and 10 bases from J; bases unmatched to any gene: 8. Germline lookup yields CDR1 MNHEY and CDR2 SMNVEV (reference sequence). The CDR3 coding sequence is TGTGCCAGCAGTTTACCGGGGGGGGTGGTCGCGCAGTATTTT. Amino acids: CASSLPGGVVAQYF.

V gene TRBV2 combines with J gene TRBJ1-1; D gene uncertain. Germline V gene data show CDR1 as SNHLY and CDR2 as FYNNEI. Trimming cost V 7 bases and J 1 base, with 13 bases left between them. There are 14 residues in the CDR3. CDR3 protein: CASITGHRNTEAFF. CDR3 nucleotides: TGTGCCAGCATCACCGGGCATAGGAACACTGAAGCTTTCTTT.

The gene calls are TRBV11-3 and TRBJ2-7, with TRBD1 matching over 7 bases. Trimming took 4 bases from V and 3 from J; bases not matched to a gene: 6. Germline V gene sequence: CDR1 SGHNT, CDR2 YENEEA. The CDR3 has 14 amino acids. CDR3 amino acids: CASSSRDSDYEQYF. CDR3 DNA sequence: TGTGCCAGCAGCTCCCGGGACAGCGACTACGAGCAGTACTTC.

A single count supports this clone. The rearrangement links TRBV28 to TRBJ2-2; D unresolved. Between the trimmed V and J ends, which lost 2 bases and 0 bases, there was a span of 13 bases. Germline V gives CDR1 MDHEN, CDR2 SYDVKM. The CDR3 covers 17 residues. The CDR3 nucleotides read TGTGCCAGCAGTTTAGTCGGAAGAGAAACGAACACCGGGGAGCTGTTTTTT. Its protein is CASSLVGRETNTGELFF.

The sample holds one count of this clone. The chain recombines TRBV4-2 with TRBJ1-1, with 7 nucleotides matching TRBD1. The germline CDR1 and CDR2 sequences are LGHNA and YNFKEQ. The V gene end was trimmed by 1 base and the J gene end by 4 bases; junction bases not matched to a gene: 6. The CDR3 has 15 residues. In DNA form, the CDR3 reads TGTGCCAGCAGCCAAGGTATTCAGGGGGGCACTGAAGCTTTCTTT. Its translation: CASSQGIQGGTEAFF.

A note on this clone: One end of the junction is discordant with germline, which a read error may explain. The chain joins TRBV27 to TRBJ2-7; 10 nucleotides match TRBD2. CDR3 length: 14 amino acids. From germline, CDR1 is MNHEY and CDR2 SMNVEV (reference sequence). This CDR3 is CASSISSGSYEQYF. The CDR3 DNA is TGTGCCAGCAGTATATCTAGCGGGAGCTACGAGCAGTACTTC.

V is TRBV14 and J is TRBJ2-1; 9 bases are a match to TRBD2. The V gene end was trimmed by 1 base and the J gene end by 0 bases; junction bases not matched to a gene: 4. The CDR3 is 17 amino acids. Germline V gives CDR1 SGHDN, CDR2 FVKESK. In nucleotides, the CDR3 is TGTGCCAGCAGCCAAGTAATAGCGGGGGTCTCCTACAATGAGCAGTTCTTC. Its translation is CASSQVIAGVSYNEQFF.

V and J are TRBV27 and TRBJ1-2; a possible D gene is TRBD1 (5 bases). Germline-derived CDR1 and CDR2 are MNHEY and SMNVEV (reference sequence). Trimming took 4 bases from V and 3 from J, leaving 21 bases between them. The CDR3 runs 17 residues. Written as DNA, the CDR3 is TGTGCCAGCAGTTCCGGTGGGGCAGGGCAATTGTACTATGGCTACACCTTC. Its translation: CASSSGGAGQLYYGYTF.

The chain joins TRBV13 to TRBJ2-1, with D perhaps being TRBD1 or TRBD2 (5 bases each). This CDR3 is 16 amino acids long. CDR1 and CDR2 from the germline V gene are PRHDT and FYEKMQ (reference sequence). V lost 4 bases to trimming and J lost 3 bases, with 16 bases between them. CDR3 in DNA: TGTGCCAGCAGCTCCCCAGGACGGGACCTCTACAATGAGCAGTTCTTC. Translation: CASSSPGRDLYNEQFF.

This clone was observed a single time. The V and J genes are TRBV9 and TRBJ2-3, with 9 bases identical to TRBD1. The CDR3 is 15 amino acids. J was trimmed by 2 bases and V by 0 bases; bases with no gene match: 1. Germline-derived CDR1 and CDR2 are SGDLS and YYNGEE. The CDR3 loop reads CASSVGTGDTDTQYF. DNA for the CDR3: TGTGCCAGCAGCGTAGGGACAGGGGACACAGATACGCAGTATTTT.

The rearrangement joins TRBV4-3 to TRBJ2-1; D gene uncertain. This CDR3 has 15 residues. CDR1 and CDR2 from the germline V gene are LGHNA and YSLEER. The V end lost 3 bases, the J end lost 0 bases, and 9 bases lay between the germline ends. The CDR3 DNA sequence: TGCGCCAGCAGCCAGGACGTAGTCTCCTACAATGAGCAGTTCTTC. Amino acid sequence: CASSQDVVSYNEQFF.

The chain joins TRBV4-2 to TRBJ2-3; TRBD2 agrees at 10 bases. The CDR3 runs 18 residues. V lost 0 bases, J lost 2 bases, and 8 bases stayed unmatched. CDR1 is LGHNA, CDR2 YNFKEQ, per germline. The CDR3 spells CASSQDAVTSGTTDTQYF. The CDR3 coding sequence is TGTGCCAGCAGCCAAGATGCGGTAACTAGCGGGACCACAGATACGCAGTATTTT.

The CDR3 nucleotides read TGCGCCAGCAGTGAGTCTATGGGGATGAACACTGAAGCTTTCTTT. It specifies CASSESMGMNTEAFF. This chain uses TRBV10-2 with TRBJ1-1; D remains ambiguous. The CDR3 length is 15 residues. The V end was cut by 0 bases, the J end by 0 bases, with 8 bases between. In germline, CDR1 is WSHSY, CDR2 SAAADI.

A remark on this clone: Other DNA sequences in this specimen translate into the identical CDR3. The rearrangement links TRBV27 to TRBJ1-1; weak D call: TRBD1 (6 bases). The CDR3 sequence is 14 residues long. V lost 3 bases to trimming and J lost 0 bases, with 8 bases between them. Germline V gene data show CDR1 as MNHEY and CDR2 as SMNVEV (reference sequence). The CDR3 DNA reads TGTGCCAGCAGTTTGGGGGCGATGAACACTGAAGCTTTCTTT. As protein: CASSLGAMNTEAFF.